The clone carrying this TCR beta chain was seen a handful of times. The data originate from a study of blood T cell repertoires in COVID-19. Study at large: PBMCs, B-cell-depleted T cells, or T cells provided the cDNA or gDNA that made up the material.

The CDR3 consists of 13 residues. V gave up 8 bases and J gave up 7 bases; unmatched junction bases: 11. Germline lookup yields CDR1 SNHLY and CDR2 FYNNEI. Authors' methods: The assay estimated nucleated cells by amplifying reference gene primers. Clones were sequenced by immunoSEQ multiplex PCR, and TCRdb holds only the in-frame ones, with some missing. Clone size and the V and J calls come from that table; the DNA yielded D and trimming. The sample carries over 200,000 clones, 70% to 90% recorded once. Specimen: PBMCs or T cells enriched from blood (not recorded which). J is TRBJ2-7 and V is TRBV2; 7 bases are shared with TRBD1. The sequence derives from a man between 18 and 29 years old who had recovered from COVID-19. The CDR3 region has the DNA TGTGCCAGCGACAGGGCCCAGCCTCAGGAGCAGTACTTC. Translation gives CASDRAQPQEQYF.